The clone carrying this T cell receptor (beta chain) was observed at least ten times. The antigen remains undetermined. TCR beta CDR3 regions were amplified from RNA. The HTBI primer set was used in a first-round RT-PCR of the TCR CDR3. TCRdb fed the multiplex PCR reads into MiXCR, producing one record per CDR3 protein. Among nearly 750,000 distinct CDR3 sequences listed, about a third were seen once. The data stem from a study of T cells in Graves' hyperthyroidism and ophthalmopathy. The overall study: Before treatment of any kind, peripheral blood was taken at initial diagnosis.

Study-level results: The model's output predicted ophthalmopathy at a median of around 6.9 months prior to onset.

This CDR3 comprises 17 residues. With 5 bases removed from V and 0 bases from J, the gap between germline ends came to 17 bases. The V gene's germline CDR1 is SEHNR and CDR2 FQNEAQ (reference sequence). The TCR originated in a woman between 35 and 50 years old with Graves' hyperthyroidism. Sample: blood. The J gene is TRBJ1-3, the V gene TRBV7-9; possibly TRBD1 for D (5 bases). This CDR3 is CASSPGQGPASGNTIYF. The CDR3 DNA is TGTGCCAGCAGCCCTGGACAAGGACCGGCCTCTGGAAACACCATATATTTT.